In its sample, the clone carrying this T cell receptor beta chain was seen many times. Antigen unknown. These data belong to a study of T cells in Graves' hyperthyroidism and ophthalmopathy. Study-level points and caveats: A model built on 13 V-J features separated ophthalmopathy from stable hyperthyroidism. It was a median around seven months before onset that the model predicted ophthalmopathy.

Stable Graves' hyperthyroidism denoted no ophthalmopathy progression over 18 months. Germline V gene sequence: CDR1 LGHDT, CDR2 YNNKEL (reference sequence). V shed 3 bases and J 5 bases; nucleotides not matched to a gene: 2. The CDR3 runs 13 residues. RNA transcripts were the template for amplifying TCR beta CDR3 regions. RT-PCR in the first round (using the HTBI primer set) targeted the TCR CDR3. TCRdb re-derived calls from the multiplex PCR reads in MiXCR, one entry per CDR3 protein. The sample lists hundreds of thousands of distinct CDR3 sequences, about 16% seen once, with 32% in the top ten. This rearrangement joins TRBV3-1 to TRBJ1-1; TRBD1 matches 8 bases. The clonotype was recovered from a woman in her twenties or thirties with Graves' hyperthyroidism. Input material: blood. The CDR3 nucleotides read TGTGCCAGCAGCCACAGGGGGCCTACTGAAGCTTTCTTT. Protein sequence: CASSHRGPTEAFF.